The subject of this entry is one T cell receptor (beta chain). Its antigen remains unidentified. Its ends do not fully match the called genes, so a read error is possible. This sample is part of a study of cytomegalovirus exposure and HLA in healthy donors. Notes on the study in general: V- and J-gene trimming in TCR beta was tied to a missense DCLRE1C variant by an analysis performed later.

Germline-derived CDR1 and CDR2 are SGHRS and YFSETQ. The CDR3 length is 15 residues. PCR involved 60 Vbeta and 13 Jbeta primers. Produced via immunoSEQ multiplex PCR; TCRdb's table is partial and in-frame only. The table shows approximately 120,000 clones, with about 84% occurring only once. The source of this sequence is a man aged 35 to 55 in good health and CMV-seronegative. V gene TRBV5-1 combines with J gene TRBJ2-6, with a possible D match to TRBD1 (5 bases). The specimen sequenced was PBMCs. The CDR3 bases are TGCGCCAGCAGCTTGGAGGTAGCTGGGGCCAACGGCCTGACTTTC. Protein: CASSLEVAGANGLTF.